These T cell receptor beta chains were read from a single sample in a study of blood T cells in healthy people across ages. TCRdb re-analysed the 5' RACE reads in MiXCR, keeping a single row per CDR3 protein. This table holds approximately 1.5 million distinct CDR3 sequences, roughly 32% found once. Sequenced: blood. These receptors all stem from a woman aged 25 to 39 in good health. Both conserved end residues are part of each CDR3. The size field is filled for only some rows; it gives once, few, many or a size class.

v_call clone_size cdr3_aa
TRBV7-3 few CASSPGKTLGANVLTF
TRBV3-1 few CASSQVGLQETQYF
TRBV5-1 . CASSSGPTGQANYGYTF
TRBV12-3/TRBV12-4 . CASSPVLGASTDTQYF
TRBV7-2 few CASSSLGRGGAYEQYF
TRBV29-1 . CSVADRAFF
TRBV7-8 . CASSLTTGNRAFF
TRBV30 . CAWSTGLGGPGETQYF
TRBV5-1 few CASSLGAGWVGTEAFF
TRBV20-1 few CSARSGTGANEQFF
TRBV2 few CASSDWVAGSNEQYF
TRBV5-1 . CASSLETGTYEQYF
TRBV10-3 many CAISVGREQETQYF
TRBV5-6 few CASSLPGINEQFF
TRBV13 . CASSSRPTETQYF
TRBV19 . CASSMGLAYNEQFF
TRBV7-9 . CASSLGGPGYGYTF
TRBV7-9 once CASTPQGDRERGYTF
TRBV11-2 . CASSLDPGQTFYGYTF
TRBV20-1 few CSAPVNYEQYF
TRBV20-1 few CSAGREAEQYF
TRBV4-2 once CASNQGGEAYEQYF
TRBV7-8 . CASSLDSIYLQETQYF
TRBV20-1 few CSARTLQGGRGRTQYF
TRBV24-1 . CATRDVGQTYGYTF
TRBV6-6 . CTSAPDSTRGTQYF
TRBV7-9 few CASSLVRHEQYF
TRBV9 . CASSFRFGEQYF
TRBV4-1 few CASSHGFSGGDTQYF
TRBV20-1 . CSARDGDRSSYEQYF